Here is one T cell receptor beta chain with its context. Assay: immunoSEQ multiplex PCR; the TCRdb copy retains only in-frame clones and omits some. The sample lists some 97,000 clones, roughly nine tenths occurring once. The data were obtained in a study of blood T cell repertoires in COVID-19. The CDR3 runs 15 residues. Per germline, CDR1 MNHEY and CDR2 SMNVEV (reference sequence). V lost 7 bases and J lost 8; bases outside the gene matches: 8. The receptor comes from a man in his sixties with acute or convalescent COVID-19. V is TRBV27 and J is TRBJ1-6; 10 bases agree with TRBD1. The sequencing input was peripheral blood. The CDR3, as DNA: TGTGCCAGCACCTTGACAGGGGGCTCATATTCACCCCTCCACTTT. Encoded protein: CASTLTGGSYSPLHF.